This T cell receptor (beta chain) is from a study of response to subunit inactivated influenza vaccine. General study findings and limits: Authors suggested each seasonal influenza vaccination recruits few new T cells.

TCRdb re-derived calls from the RT-PCR reads in MiXCR, one entry per CDR3 protein. The sample comprises fewer than 250,000 distinct CDR3 sequences, roughly 14% of which are singletons, and about a quarter rests with the top ten. This clonotype was picked up many times. Its target is not known. V lost 7 bases, J lost 8 bases, and 12 bases lay in between. The germline V gene has CDR1 SGHTA and CDR2 FQGNSA. The CDR3 has 12 residues. The chain recombines TRBV7-2 with TRBJ2-1, with D perhaps matching TRBD2 (5 bases). This specimen was CD8+ T cells sorted from PBMCs, taken less than 6 days after vaccination. This TCR derives from a man aged 45-65 years who received an inactivated influenza vaccine. This chain's CDR3 is CASTVEADEQFF. CDR3 nucleotide sequence: TGTGCCAGCACCGTCGAAGCGGATGAGCAGTTCTTC. Based on the CDR3 plus reference TRBV7-2 and TRBJ2-1, the full variable domain is GAGVSQSPSNKVTEKGKDVELRCDPISGHTALYWYRQSLGQGLEFLIYFQGNSAPDKSGLPSDRFSAERTGGSVSTLTIQRTQQEDSAVYLCASTVEADEQFFGPGTRLTVL.